This T cell receptor beta chain was obtained from a study of shared clonotypes between healthy human individuals. Trimming left V 5 bases short and J 8 bases short, with 19 bases between. The CDR3 extends over 15 amino acids. Germline V gene lookup returns CDR1 SEHNR and CDR2 FQNEAQ (reference sequence). Deep was the level used in running the assay. Assay: immunoSEQ multiplex PCR; the TCRdb copy retains only in-frame clones and omits some. The profile shows about 600,000 clones, 98% of them singletons. Terminally differentiated effector memory CD45RA+ cells were excluded from the naive CD8 cells, which were CD45RO-negative and positively selected for CCR7.

Sequenced: naive CD8+ T cells sorted from blood. The V call is TRBV7-9, the J call TRBJ2-1, with D perhaps being TRBD1 or TRBD2 (6 bases each). This receptor was identified in a man in his thirties or forties in good health. CDR3 DNA: TGTGCCAGCAGCCCCGGGGGCGGGATCGTCGATGAGCAGTTCTTC. Amino acids: CASSPGGGIVDEQFF.